The source of this T cell receptor (beta chain) is a study of CD8 T cells in ankylosing spondylitis. This clonotype showed up just a few times. No antigen is known for it. Germline values: CDR1 SGDLS, CDR2 YYNGEE. The CDR3 spans 15 residues. V gave up 4 bases and J gave up 4 bases; unmatched junction bases: 7. Study findings and constraints: Within matched ankylosing spondylitis synovial fluid, disease-linked clones were reportedly significantly enriched. A TCR beta motif made of fewer than 10 highly homologous variants seemed typical of ankylosing spondylitis blood.

TCRdb passed the 5' RACE reads through MiXCR, listing each CDR3 protein once. The sample has around 220,000 distinct CDR3 sequences; over 9.5% are singletons. Sequencing was carried out using blood, either unsorted or a sorted T cell fraction (not recorded which). V usage is TRBV9 and J usage is TRBJ1-4; 7 bases align to TRBD1. The sequence was collected from a male donor with ankylosing spondylitis or in good health (not recorded which). The chain's CDR3 is CASSSRGGLNEKLFF. The CDR3 DNA follows: TGTGCCAGCAGCAGCAGAGGGGGCCTTAATGAAAAACTGTTTTTT.